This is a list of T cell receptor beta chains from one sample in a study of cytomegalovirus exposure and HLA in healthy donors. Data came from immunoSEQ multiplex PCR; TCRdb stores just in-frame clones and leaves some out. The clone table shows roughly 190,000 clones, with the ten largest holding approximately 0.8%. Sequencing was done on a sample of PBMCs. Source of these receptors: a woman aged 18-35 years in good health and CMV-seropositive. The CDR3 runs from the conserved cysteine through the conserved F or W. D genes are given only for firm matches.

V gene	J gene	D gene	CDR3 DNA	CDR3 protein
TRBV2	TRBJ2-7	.	TGTGCCAGCAGTTCTTACGGGACTTACTACGAGCAGTACTTC	CASSSYGTYYEQYF
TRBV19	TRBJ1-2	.	TGTGCCAGTACCCCCACCGGGATGGGCAACTATGGCTACACCTTC	CASTPTGMGNYGYTF
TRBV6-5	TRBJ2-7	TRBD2	TGTGCCAGCAGTTACGACGGGACTAGTGTCAACGAGCAGTACTTC	CASSYDGTSVNEQYF
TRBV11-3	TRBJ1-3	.	TGTGCCAGCAGCTACGTCGGACAGTTCTCTGGAAACACCATATATTTT	CASSYVGQFSGNTIYF
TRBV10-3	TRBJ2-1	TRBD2	TGTGCCATCAAAACAGCGGGAGTTGATGAGCAGTTCTTC	CAIKTAGVDEQFF
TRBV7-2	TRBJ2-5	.	TGTGCCAGCAGCGCCTGGGAGAAGGAGACCCAGTACTTC	CASSAWEKETQYF
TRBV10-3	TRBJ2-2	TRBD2	TGTGCCATCAGTGAGTCGGCCGGACTAGCGACCGGGGAGCTGTTTTTT	CAISESAGLATGELFF
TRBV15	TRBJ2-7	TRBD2	TGTGCCACCAGCCGGGGGGGCAGCTCCTACGAGCAGTACTTC	CATSRGGSSYEQYF
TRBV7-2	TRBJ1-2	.	TGTGCCAGCAGCTTAGGTGGGGGGAACTATGGCTACACCTTC	CASSLGGGNYGYTF
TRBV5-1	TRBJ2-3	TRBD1	TGCGCCAGCAGCTCGACAGGGATGCGGGGCACAGATACGCAGTATTTT	CASSSTGMRGTDTQYF
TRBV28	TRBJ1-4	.	TGTGCCAGCAGTTTCAATACTGGAACTAATGAAAAACTGTTTTTT	CASSFNTGTNEKLFF
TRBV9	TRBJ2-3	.	TGTGCCAGCAGCGTAGCTGGGGCGTATGGCACAGATACGCAGTATTTT	CASSVAGAYGTDTQYF
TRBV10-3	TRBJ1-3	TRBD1	TGTGCCACCGCAGGGGGTTCGGGAAACACCATATATTTT	CATAGGSGNTIYF
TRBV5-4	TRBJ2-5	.	TGTGCCAGCAGCTCAGGGGAGACCCAGTACTTC	CASSSGETQYF
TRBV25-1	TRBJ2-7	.	TGTGCCAGCTCCCATGGGTGGCGGGGCGCGACCTACGAGCAGTACTTC	CASSHGWRGATYEQYF
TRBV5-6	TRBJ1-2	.	TGTGCCAGCAGCTTGTTTCTCGACTATGGCTACACCTTC	CASSLFLDYGYTF
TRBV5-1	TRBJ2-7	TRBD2	TGCGCCAGCAGCTTGGGACAGAAGAGCGGGAGAGGCGAGCAGTACTTC	CASSLGQKSGRGEQYF
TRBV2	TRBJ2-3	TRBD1	TGTGCCAGCAGTGAAGCCCGAGGCGACAGGGTGCGCGCAGATACGCAGTATTTT	CASSEARGDRVRADTQYF
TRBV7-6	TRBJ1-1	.	TGTGCCAGCAGCTTAGGAGTTCCGGGGTCCACTGAAGCTTTCTTT	CASSLGVPGSTEAFF
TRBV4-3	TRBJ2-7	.	TGCGCCAGCAGCCAAGATCAGCCAAACTCGGGCGAGCAGTACTTC	CASSQDQPNSGEQYF
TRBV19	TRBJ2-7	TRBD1	TGTGCCAGTAGCACAGGGGTTGCCGACTACGAGCAGTACTTC	CASSTGVADYEQYF
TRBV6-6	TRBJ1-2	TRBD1	TGTGCCAGCAGTCACAGGGGTGAAGGCTACACCTTC	CASSHRGEGYTF
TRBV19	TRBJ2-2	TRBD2	TGTGCCACAGGAGGAGGACTAGCATTGACCGGGGAGCTGTTTTTT	CATGGGLALTGELFF
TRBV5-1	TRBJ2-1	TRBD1	TGCGCCAGCACAGGGGGACGAGGCAATGAGCAGTTCTTC	CASTGGRGNEQFF
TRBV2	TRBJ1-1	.	TGTGCCAGCATGGGGACTGAGAACACTGAAGCTTTCTTT	CASMGTENTEAFF
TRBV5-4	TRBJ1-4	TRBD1	TGTGCCAGCAGCCTAGGACAGGGGAGGGGAAAAGATGAAAAACTGTTTTTT	CASSLGQGRGKDEKLFF
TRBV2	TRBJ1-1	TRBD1	TGTGCCAGCAATGATGGACAGGTGAACACTGAAGCTTTCTTT	CASNDGQVNTEAFF
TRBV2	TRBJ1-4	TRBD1	TGTGCCAGCAGGACAGGGGGTAATGAAAAACTGTTTTTT	CASRTGGNEKLFF
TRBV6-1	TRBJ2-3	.	TGTGCCAGCAGTCTGAGCACAGATACGCAGTATTTT	CASSLSTDTQYF
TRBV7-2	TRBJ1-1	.	TGTGCCAGCAGTCAACGATCTACAGCCCCAGGTGAAGCTTTCTTT	CASSQRSTAPGEAFF
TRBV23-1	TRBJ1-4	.	TGCGCCAGCAGTCAGGATACAAGGGGAGGGGAAAAACTGTTTTTT	CASSQDTRGGEKLFF
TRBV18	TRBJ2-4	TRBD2	TGTGCCAGCTCACCAGGGAGGGAAGCCAAAAACATTCAGTACTTC	CASSPGREAKNIQYF
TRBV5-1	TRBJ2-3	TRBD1	TGCGCCAGCAGCTTGGCACAGGGGTCAGATACGCAGTATTTT	CASSLAQGSDTQYF
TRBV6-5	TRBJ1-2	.	TGTGCCAGCAGTTACTCTGGAGATAGGTACACCTTC	CASSYSGDRYTF
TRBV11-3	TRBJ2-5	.	TGTGCCAGCAGCTTAGGAGGTATGGGAGAGACCCAGTACTTC	CASSLGGMGETQYF
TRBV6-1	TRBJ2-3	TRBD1	TGTGCCAGCAGTGAAGACTTGCAGACAGGGCCTCCTAGGAGGACGCAGTATTTT	CASSEDLQTGPPRRTQYF
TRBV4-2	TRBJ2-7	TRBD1	TGTGCCAGCAGCCAACCGACAGGGCCCCTTGGGAACGAGCAGTACTTC	CASSQPTGPLGNEQYF
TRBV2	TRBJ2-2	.	TGTGCCAGCAGTGAAGTCGGCCCTGGGCAGGGGACCGGGGAGCTGTTTTTT	CASSEVGPGQGTGELFF
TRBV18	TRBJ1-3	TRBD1	TGTGCCAGCTCACCACGGACAGGGAGTGGAAACACCATATATTTT	CASSPRTGSGNTIYF
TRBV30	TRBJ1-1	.	TGTGCCTGGAGAGCGCTGGGGGCGGGTGAAGCTTTCTTT	CAWRALGAGEAFF
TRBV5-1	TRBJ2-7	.	TGCGCCAGCAGCTTGGCTACAGGAGTTAGGGAGCAGTACTTC	CASSLATGVREQYF
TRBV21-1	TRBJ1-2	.	TGTGCCAGCACCAGCGACAGGTGGGAAGCTAACTATGGCTACACCTTC	CASTSDRWEANYGYTF
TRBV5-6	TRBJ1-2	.	TGTGCCAGCAGCCCCGGGGGGGAAGGCTACACCTTC	CASSPGGEGYTF
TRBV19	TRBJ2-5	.	TGTGCCAGTAGCCCCAGGGCGTCAGGGGAGACCCAGTACTTC	CASSPRASGETQYF
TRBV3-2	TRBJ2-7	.	TGTGCCAGCAGTTCCGGCGGATTC	CASSSGGF
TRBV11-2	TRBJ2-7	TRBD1	TGTGCCAGCAGCTTAACCAGGACAGGGTCTAGATACGAGCAGTACTTC	CASSLTRTGSRYEQYF
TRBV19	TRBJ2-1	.	TGTGCCAGTAGTATAGAGGGCAGCTCCTACAATGAGCAGTTCTTC	CASSIEGSSYNEQFF
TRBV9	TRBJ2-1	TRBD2	TGTGCCAGCAGCTCCGTGGGGGGAGGGATGGATGAGCAGTTCTTC	CASSSVGGGMDEQFF
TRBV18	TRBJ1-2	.	TGTGCCAGCTCAAGCCCGGAGGCAGGGGACTATGGCTACACCTTC	CASSSPEAGDYGYTF
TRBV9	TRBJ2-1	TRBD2	TGTGCCAGCAGCGTATGGACTAGGAATGAGCAGTTCTTC	CASSVWTRNEQFF
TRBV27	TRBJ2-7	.	TGTGCCAGCAGTTATGGGGAGCCCTACGAGCAGTACTTC	CASSYGEPYEQYF
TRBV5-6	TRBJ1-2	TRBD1	TGTGCCAGCAGCCCGAAGGAGCATGACAGGGGTCTGGAGGGCTACACCTTC	CASSPKEHDRGLEGYTF
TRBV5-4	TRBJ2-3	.	TGTGCCAGCAGCTTGGTTAAGACTCCAGATACGCAGTATTTT	CASSLVKTPDTQYF
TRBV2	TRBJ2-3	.	TGTGCCAGCAGGGGCTTTTTCGCAGATACGCAGTATTTT	CASRGFFADTQYF
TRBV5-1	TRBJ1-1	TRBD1	TGCGCCAGCAGCTGGACAGGGGTGTTCGATGAAGCTTTCTTT	CASSWTGVFDEAFF
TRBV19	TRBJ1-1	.	TGTGCCAGTAGAAACACCCCTGGCCTGAGCGCTGAAGCTTTCTTT	CASRNTPGLSAEAFF
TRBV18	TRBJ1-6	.	TGTGCCAGCTCGCAGGACGAACTCAGGGCACCCCTCCACTTT	CASSQDELRAPLHF
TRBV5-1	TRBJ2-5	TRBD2	TGCGCCAGCAGCTTGGATCCAGCGGGGGATCAAGAGACCCAGTACTTC	CASSLDPAGDQETQYF
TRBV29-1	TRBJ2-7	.	TGCAGCGTTGTCCAGGTACCGCCCTACGAGCAGTACTTC	CSVVQVPPYEQYF